These T cell receptor beta chains were read from a single sample in a study of type 1 and type 2 diabetes patients. Each CDR3 protein is one row after TCRdb ran MiXCR on the multiplex PCR reads. The table includes about 250,000 distinct CDR3 sequences, 47% detected once. The sequenced material came from peripheral blood mononuclear cells (PBMCs). Source of these receptors: a man younger than 35 with type 2 diabetes. CDR3s include the opening cysteine and the closing phenylalanine or tryptophan. The D gene is left open where the match is weak. Clone size appears in some rows only: once, few, many, or a class for an expanded clone.

d_call: TRBD1; v_call: TRBV7-2; clone_size: NA; j_call: TRBJ1-4; cdr3_aa: CASSLNRQGGNEKLFF; cdr3_nt: TGTGCCAGCAGCTTAAATCGCCAGGGGGGAAATGAAAAACTGTTTTTT
d_call: TRBD1; v_call: TRBV18; clone_size: once; j_call: TRBJ1-2; cdr3_aa: CASSLPGTGSYGYTF; cdr3_nt: TGTGCCAGCTCACTACCCGGGACAGGGAGCTATGGCTACACCTTC
d_call: NA; v_call: TRBV7-6; clone_size: once; j_call: TRBJ2-7; cdr3_aa: CASSDSGEQYF; cdr3_nt: TGCGCCAGCAGTGACTCTGGGGAGCAGTACTTC
d_call: TRBD2; v_call: TRBV7-2; clone_size: NA; j_call: TRBJ2-7; cdr3_aa: CASSPAFKSGSYEQYF; cdr3_nt: TGTGCCAGCAGCCCCGCCTTTAAGAGCGGGAGCTACGAGCAGTACTTC
d_call: NA; v_call: TRBV27; clone_size: NA; j_call: TRBJ2-2; cdr3_aa: CASSSRSTGELFF; cdr3_nt: TGTGCCAGCAGCTCGCGAAGCACCGGGGAGCTGTTTTTT
d_call: NA; v_call: TRBV5-6; clone_size: once; j_call: TRBJ2-3; cdr3_aa: CASANIPTDTQYF; cdr3_nt: TGTGCCAGCGCTAACATTCCCACAGATACGCAGTATTTT
d_call: TRBD1; v_call: TRBV18; clone_size: NA; j_call: TRBJ2-3; cdr3_aa: CASSPLDRVRTDTQYF; cdr3_nt: TGTGCCAGCTCACCCCTGGACAGGGTAAGGACAGATACGCAGTATTTT
d_call: NA; v_call: TRBV7-9; clone_size: few; j_call: TRBJ1-5; cdr3_aa: CASSLREGSNQPQHF; cdr3_nt: TGTGCCAGCAGCTTGAGGGAGGGGAGCAATCAGCCCCAGCATTTT
d_call: TRBD2; v_call: TRBV5-1; clone_size: NA; j_call: TRBJ2-7; cdr3_aa: CASIEGGGANSEQYF; cdr3_nt: TGCGCCAGCATCGAAGGCGGGGGGGCGAATTCCGAGCAGTACTTC
d_call: TRBD1; v_call: TRBV19; clone_size: NA; j_call: TRBJ2-1; cdr3_aa: CASSIDRAGGYSEQFF; cdr3_nt: TGTGCCAGTAGTATAGATCGGGCAGGGGGCTACAGTGAGCAGTTCTTC
d_call: NA; v_call: TRBV20-1; clone_size: NA; j_call: TRBJ1-2; cdr3_aa: CSSLPPGAGYGYTF; cdr3_nt: TGCAGTTCTCTCCCTCCGGGGGCGGGCTATGGCTACACCTTC
d_call: NA; v_call: TRBV27; clone_size: NA; j_call: TRBJ2-2; cdr3_aa: CASSPTASLNTGELFF; cdr3_nt: TGTGCCAGCAGCCCTACAGCATCTTTGAACACCGGGGAGCTGTTTTTT
d_call: TRBD1; v_call: TRBV25-1; clone_size: NA; j_call: TRBJ1-1; cdr3_aa: CASSEFPMPQGVSTEAFF; cdr3_nt: TGTGCCAGCAGTGAATTCCCCATGCCACAGGGGGTGAGCACTGAAGCTTTCTTT
d_call: NA; v_call: TRBV6-6; clone_size: NA; j_call: TRBJ2-1; cdr3_aa: CASSYSTRGFSLLGTNEQFF; cdr3_nt: TGTGCCAGCAGTTACTCGACGAGGGGTTTTTCCCTCCTCGGCACCAATGAGCAGTTCTTC
d_call: NA; v_call: TRBV6-6; clone_size: many; j_call: TRBJ2-5; cdr3_aa: CASSPPGTYQETQYF; cdr3_nt: TGTGCCAGCAGTCCCCCCGGGACTTATCAAGAGACCCAGTACTTC
d_call: NA; v_call: TRBV11-2; clone_size: NA; j_call: TRBJ1-2; cdr3_aa: CASSLDRAPSGYTF; cdr3_nt: TGTGCCAGCAGCTTAGATCGCGCACCGTCTGGCTACACCTTC
d_call: NA; v_call: TRBV7-3; clone_size: many; j_call: TRBJ2-3; cdr3_aa: CASSFIGGGDTQYF; cdr3_nt: TGTGCCAGCAGCTTTATCGGAGGAGGCGATACGCAGTATTTT
d_call: TRBD2; v_call: TRBV20-1; clone_size: NA; j_call: TRBJ2-1; cdr3_aa: CSARASGPYNEQFF; cdr3_nt: TGCAGTGCTCGTGCTAGCGGTCCCTACAATGAGCAGTTCTTC
d_call: TRBD1; v_call: TRBV19; clone_size: many; j_call: TRBJ1-1; cdr3_aa: CASSTTGGGTEAFF; cdr3_nt: TGTGCCAGTAGTACGACAGGGGGCGGGACTGAAGCTTTCTTT
d_call: NA; v_call: TRBV7-8; clone_size: NA; j_call: TRBJ1-3; cdr3_aa: CASSLLGQGNTIYF; cdr3_nt: TGTGCCAGCAGCTTACTCGGACAGGGAAACACCATATATTTT
d_call: NA; v_call: TRBV2; clone_size: NA; j_call: TRBJ2-5; cdr3_aa: CASSETLGYKETQYF; cdr3_nt: TGTGCCAGCAGTGAAACCTTAGGATACAAAGAGACCCAGTACTTC
d_call: NA; v_call: TRBV10-3; clone_size: NA; j_call: TRBJ2-7; cdr3_aa: CASSIMAVSYEQYF; cdr3_nt: TGTGCCAGCTCAATAATGGCAGTCTCCTACGAGCAGTACTTC
d_call: NA; v_call: TRBV4-1; clone_size: NA; j_call: TRBJ2-7; cdr3_aa: CASSQEDRSSYEQYF; cdr3_nt: TGCGCCAGCAGCCAAGAGGATCGGAGCTCCTACGAGCAGTACTTC
d_call: NA; v_call: TRBV2; clone_size: NA; j_call: TRBJ1-2; cdr3_aa: CASSLGFSGYTF; cdr3_nt: TGTGCCAGCAGCTTAGGTTTTTCCGGCTACACCTTC
d_call: TRBD1; v_call: TRBV5-1; clone_size: NA; j_call: TRBJ1-5; cdr3_aa: CASSTGTGGQPQHF; cdr3_nt: TGCGCCAGCAGCACCGGGACAGGGGGGCAGCCCCAGCATTTT
d_call: NA; v_call: TRBV19; clone_size: NA; j_call: TRBJ2-7; cdr3_aa: CASSIGTTHYEQYF; cdr3_nt: TGTGCCAGTAGTATTGGGACGACTCACTACGAGCAGTACTTC
d_call: NA; v_call: TRBV7-2; clone_size: NA; j_call: TRBJ1-1; cdr3_aa: CASTGMNTEAFF; cdr3_nt: TGTGCCAGTACGGGCATGAACACTGAAGCTTTCTTT
d_call: TRBD1; v_call: TRBV4-1; clone_size: NA; j_call: TRBJ1-2; cdr3_aa: CASSQQGGANYGYTF; cdr3_nt: TGCGCCAGCAGCCAGCAGGGGGGCGCAAACTATGGCTACACCTTC
d_call: NA; v_call: TRBV2; clone_size: few; j_call: TRBJ1-6; cdr3_aa: CASTKGGRDSPLHF; cdr3_nt: TGTGCCAGCACAAAGGGAGGGCGGGATTCACCCCTCCACTTT
d_call: NA; v_call: TRBV5-1; clone_size: NA; j_call: TRBJ2-1; cdr3_aa: CASSLEGLTGNEQFF; cdr3_nt: TGCGCCAGCAGCTTGGAGGGGTTAACTGGCAATGAGCAGTTCTTC
d_call: NA; v_call: TRBV27; clone_size: many; j_call: TRBJ1-1; cdr3_aa: CASSPGVNTEAFF; cdr3_nt: TGTGCCAGCAGCCCAGGGGTCAACACTGAAGCTTTCTTT
d_call: NA; v_call: TRBV7-2; clone_size: few; j_call: TRBJ1-5; cdr3_aa: CASRPGHANQPQHF; cdr3_nt: TGTGCCAGCAGACCGGGACACGCTAATCAGCCCCAGCATTTT
d_call: NA; v_call: TRBV25-1; clone_size: many; j_call: TRBJ2-5; cdr3_aa: CASSLGGPLYF; cdr3_nt: TGTGCCAGCAGTCTCGGGGGGCCCTTATACTTC
d_call: TRBD1; v_call: TRBV6-6; clone_size: NA; j_call: TRBJ2-1; cdr3_aa: CAIRGTGGNNEQFF; cdr3_nt: TGTGCCATCAGGGGGACAGGGGGGAACAATGAGCAGTTCTTC
d_call: TRBD2; v_call: TRBV7-2; clone_size: NA; j_call: TRBJ2-1; cdr3_aa: CASSLTSDSSYNEQFF; cdr3_nt: TGTGCCAGCAGCTTGACTAGCGACAGCTCCTACAATGAGCAGTTCTTC
d_call: NA; v_call: TRBV19; clone_size: NA; j_call: TRBJ1-5; cdr3_aa: CASSIVRVRNQPQHF; cdr3_nt: TGTGCCAGTAGTATTGTCCGTGTGAGGAATCAGCCCCAGCATTTT
d_call: TRBD2; v_call: TRBV20-1; clone_size: NA; j_call: TRBJ2-2; cdr3_aa: CSAQPLAGGYTGELFF; cdr3_nt: TGCAGTGCGCAGCCACTAGCGGGAGGGTACACCGGGGAGCTGTTTTTT
d_call: TRBD2; v_call: TRBV11-3; clone_size: few; j_call: TRBJ2-7; cdr3_aa: CASSPVGRDEQYF; cdr3_nt: TGTGCCAGCAGCCCTGTGGGGAGGGACGAGCAGTACTTC
d_call: NA; v_call: TRBV20-1; clone_size: NA; j_call: TRBJ1-3; cdr3_aa: CSARGSRYSGNTIYF; cdr3_nt: TGCAGTGCTAGAGGTTCGCGATACTCTGGAAACACCATATATTTT
d_call: NA; v_call: TRBV19; clone_size: NA; j_call: TRBJ2-1; cdr3_aa: CASSTPDSFGQFF; cdr3_nt: TGTGCCAGTAGTACCCCGGACTCCTTCGGGCAGTTCTTC
d_call: NA; v_call: TRBV7-6; clone_size: many; j_call: TRBJ2-2; cdr3_aa: CASSLVSHTGELFF; cdr3_nt: TGTGCCAGCAGCTTAGTTTCGCACACCGGGGAGCTGTTTTTT
d_call: NA; v_call: TRBV5-1; clone_size: NA; j_call: TRBJ2-1; cdr3_aa: CASSLRTADFYNEQFF; cdr3_nt: TGCGCCAGCAGCCTCCGGACAGCCGATTTCTACAATGAGCAGTTCTTC
d_call: TRBD2; v_call: TRBV7-3; clone_size: NA; j_call: TRBJ2-1; cdr3_aa: CASGLAEVHEQFF; cdr3_nt: TGTGCCAGCGGACTAGCAGAGGTCCATGAGCAGTTCTTC
d_call: NA; v_call: TRBV10-3; clone_size: NA; j_call: TRBJ2-5; cdr3_aa: CASTTGSETQYF; cdr3_nt: TGTGCCAGCACAACAGGCTCGGAGACCCAGTACTTC
d_call: NA; v_call: TRBV19; clone_size: NA; j_call: TRBJ1-4; cdr3_aa: CASRAPEGGATNEKLFF; cdr3_nt: TGTGCCAGTAGAGCTCCGGAGGGAGGCGCAACTAATGAAAAACTGTTTTTT
d_call: TRBD1; v_call: TRBV2; clone_size: NA; j_call: TRBJ1-1; cdr3_aa: CASSPGQGGYAFF; cdr3_nt: TGTGCCAGCAGTCCGGGACAGGGCGGATACGCTTTCTTT
d_call: NA; v_call: TRBV10-1; clone_size: few; j_call: TRBJ2-1; cdr3_aa: CASSESGGLYNEQFF; cdr3_nt: TGCGCCAGCAGTGAGTCCGGGGGCCTGTACAATGAGCAGTTCTTC
d_call: NA; v_call: TRBV19; clone_size: NA; j_call: TRBJ2-6; cdr3_aa: CASSIRQSSGANVLTF; cdr3_nt: TGTGCCAGTAGTATCCGACAGAGCTCTGGGGCCAACGTCCTGACTTTC